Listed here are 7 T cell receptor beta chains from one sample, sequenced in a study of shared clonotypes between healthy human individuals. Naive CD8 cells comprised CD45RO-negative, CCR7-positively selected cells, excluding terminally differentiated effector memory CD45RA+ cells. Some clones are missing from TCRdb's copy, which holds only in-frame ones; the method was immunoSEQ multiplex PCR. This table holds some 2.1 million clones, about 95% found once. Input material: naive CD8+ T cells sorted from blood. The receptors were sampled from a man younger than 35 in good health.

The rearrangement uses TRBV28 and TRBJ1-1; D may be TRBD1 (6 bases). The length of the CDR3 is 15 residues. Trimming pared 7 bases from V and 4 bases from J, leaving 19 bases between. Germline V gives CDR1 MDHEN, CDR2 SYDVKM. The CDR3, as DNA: TGTGCCAGCATCACGAGGGGGTTTTTCGGCACTGAAGCTTTCTTT. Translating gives CASITRGFFGTEAFF.

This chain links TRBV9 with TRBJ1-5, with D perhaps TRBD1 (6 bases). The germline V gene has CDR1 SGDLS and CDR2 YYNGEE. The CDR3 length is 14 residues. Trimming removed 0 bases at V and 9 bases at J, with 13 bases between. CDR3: CASSVEGGPTPQHF. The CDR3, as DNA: TGTGCCAGCAGCGTAGAGGGGGGGCCAACGCCCCAGCATTTT.

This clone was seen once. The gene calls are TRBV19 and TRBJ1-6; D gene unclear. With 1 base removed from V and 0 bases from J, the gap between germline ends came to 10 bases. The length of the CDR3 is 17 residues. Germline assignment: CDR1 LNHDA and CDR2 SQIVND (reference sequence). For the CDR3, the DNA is TGTGCCAGTAGTATAGCGTCGGGGAGCTCCTATAATTCACCCCTCCACTTT. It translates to CASSIASGSSYNSPLHF.

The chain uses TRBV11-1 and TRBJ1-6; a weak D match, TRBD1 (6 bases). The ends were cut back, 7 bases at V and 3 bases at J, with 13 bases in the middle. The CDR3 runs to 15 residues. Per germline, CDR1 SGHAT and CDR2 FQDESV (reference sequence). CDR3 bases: TGTGCCAGCACCCCGGCGGGACACTATAATTCACCCCTCCACTTT. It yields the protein CASTPAGHYNSPLHF.

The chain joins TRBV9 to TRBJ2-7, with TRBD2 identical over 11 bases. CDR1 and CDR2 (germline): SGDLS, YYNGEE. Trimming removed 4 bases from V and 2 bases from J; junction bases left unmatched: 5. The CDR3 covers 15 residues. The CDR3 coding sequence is TGTGCCAGCAGCATGGGACTAGCGGAAACCTACGAGCAGTACTTC. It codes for CASSMGLAETYEQYF.

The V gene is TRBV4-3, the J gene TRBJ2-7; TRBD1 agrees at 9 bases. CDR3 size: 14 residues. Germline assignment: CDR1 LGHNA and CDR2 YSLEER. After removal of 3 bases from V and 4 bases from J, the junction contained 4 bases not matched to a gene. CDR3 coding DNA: TGCGCCAGCAGCCAGGCCGGGACAGGGTACGAGCAGTACTTC. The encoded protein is CASSQAGTGYEQYF.

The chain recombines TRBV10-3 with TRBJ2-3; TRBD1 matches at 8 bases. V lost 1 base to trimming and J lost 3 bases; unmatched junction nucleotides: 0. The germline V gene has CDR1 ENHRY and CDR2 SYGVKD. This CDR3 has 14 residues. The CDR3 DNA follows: TGTGCCATCAGTGAGTGGACAGGGACAGATACGCAGTATTTT. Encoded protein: CAISEWTGTDTQYF.